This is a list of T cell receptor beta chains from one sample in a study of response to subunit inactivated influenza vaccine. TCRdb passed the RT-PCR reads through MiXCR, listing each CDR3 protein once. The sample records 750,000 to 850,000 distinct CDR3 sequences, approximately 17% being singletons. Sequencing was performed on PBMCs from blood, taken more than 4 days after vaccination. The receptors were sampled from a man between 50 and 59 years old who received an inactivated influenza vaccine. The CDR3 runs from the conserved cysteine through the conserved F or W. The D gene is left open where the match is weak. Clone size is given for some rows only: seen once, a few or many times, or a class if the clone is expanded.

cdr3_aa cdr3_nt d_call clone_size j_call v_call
CASSYNRVYEQYF TGTGCCAGCAGTTACAACAGGGTCTACGAGCAGTACTTC - - TRBJ2-7 TRBV6-5
CASSSLAGVGNEQYF TGTGCCAGCAGCTCCCTAGCGGGAGTAGGGAACGAGCAGTACTTC TRBD2 - TRBJ2-7 TRBV7-2
CASSPRDRGQDSPLHF TGTGCCAGCAGCCCGCGGGACAGGGGGCAGGATTCACCCCTCCACTTT TRBD1 - TRBJ1-6 TRBV5-5
CASSPGLAGTRLEQYF TGTGCCAGCAGCCCCGGACTAGCGGGAACTCGGCTCGAGCAGTACTTC TRBD2 many TRBJ2-7 TRBV7-2
CSARPGQLFMNTEAFF TGCAGTGCTAGACCCGGACAGTTATTCATGAACACTGAAGCTTTCTTT - - TRBJ1-1 TRBV20-1
CASSAREALSYNEQFF TGTGCCAGCAGCGCACGGGAGGCGCTCTCCTACAATGAGCAGTTCTTC TRBD2 - TRBJ2-1 TRBV7-8
CASSYSGRVLHGYTF TGTGCCAGCAGTTACTCCGGCAGGGTTTTACACGGCTACACCTTC - few TRBJ1-2 TRBV6-2/TRBV6-3
CSARTGLNYGYTF TGCAGTGCCAGAACAGGGTTAAACTATGGCTACACCTTC - few TRBJ1-2 TRBV20-1
CASSWYRDKAHEQYF TGTGCCAGCAGTTGGTACCGGGACAAGGCCCACGAGCAGTACTTC - once TRBJ2-7 TRBV27
CASSPTGRSNQPQHF TGTGCCAGCAGCCCGACAGGTAGGAGCAATCAGCCCCAGCATTTT - - TRBJ1-5 TRBV6-1